This is a list of T cell receptor beta chains from one sample in a study of blood T cell repertoires in COVID-19. Clones were read by immunoSEQ multiplex PCR, and TCRdb kept only the in-frame ones, dropping some. The data contain 200,000 to 250,000 clones, approximately 86% of them singletons. Sequenced: PBMCs or T cells enriched from blood (not recorded which). Receptors were obtained from a woman aged 40-49 years with acute COVID-19. Each CDR3 is given with its conserved first and last residue. Fields, in order: CDR3 protein, CDR3 DNA, V gene, J gene, clone size, CDR3 length, D gene. D genes are given only for firm matches. Clone size is stated in some rows and not others, as once, few, many or a class when expanded.

CASSKDCDTNTGELFF	TGTGCCAGCAGCAAGGACTGCGACACGAACACCGGGGAGCTGTTTTTT	TRBV21-1	TRBJ2-2	NA	16	NA
CASSPRDRGLGHTGELFF	TGTGCCAGCAGTCCCCGGGACAGGGGGCTGGGCCACACCGGGGAGCTGTTTTTT	TRBV28	TRBJ2-2	NA	18	TRBD1
CASSPRRTPNTGELFF	TGTGCCAGCAGCCCTAGACGGACACCGAACACCGGGGAGCTGTTTTTT	TRBV11-3	TRBJ2-2	NA	16	NA
CASKAGSTDTQYF	TGTGCCAGTAAGGCAGGGAGCACAGATACGCAGTATTTT	TRBV19	TRBJ2-3	once	13	NA
CASSRTRYQRNTEAFF	TGTGCCAGCAGCCGAACGCGTTATCAACGGAACACTGAAGCTTTCTTT	TRBV5-6	TRBJ1-1	NA	16	NA
CASSAGLALDEQFF	TGTGCCAGCTCAGCGGGACTAGCTTTGGATGAGCAGTTCTTC	TRBV18	TRBJ2-1	NA	14	TRBD2
CASSVGTSGSYEQYF	TGTGCCAGCAGCGTCGGGACTAGCGGGAGCTACGAGCAGTACTTC	TRBV9	TRBJ2-7	NA	15	TRBD2
CASSALGTSAYEQYF	TGTGCCAGCAGCGCACTAGGGACTAGCGCCTACGAGCAGTACTTC	TRBV2	TRBJ2-7	NA	15	TRBD2
CASSPASGSHSYEQYF	TGTGCCAGCAGCCCAGCCAGCGGGAGCCACTCCTACGAGCAGTACTTC	TRBV3-1/TRBV3-2	TRBJ2-7	NA	16	TRBD2
CASSRGGGTGEETQYF	TGTGCCAGCAGTAGAGGGGGGGGGACGGGTGAAGAGACCCAGTACTTC	TRBV27	TRBJ2-5	NA	16	NA
CASSLTDRVEQYF	TGTGCCAGCAGTCTTACGGACAGGGTCGAGCAGTACTTC	TRBV28	TRBJ2-7	NA	13	TRBD1
CASSDSGASSQYF	TGTGCCAGCAGTGACTCAGGGGCGTCTTCCCAGTACTTC	TRBV6-5	TRBJ2-7	NA	13	NA
CASTDRNTGELFF	TGTGCCAGTACGGACAGGAACACCGGGGAGCTGTTTTTT	TRBV19	TRBJ2-2	NA	13	NA
CASSSLAGVDHEQFF	TGTGCCAGCAGCTCGCTAGCGGGAGTGGATCATGAGCAGTTCTTC	TRBV13	TRBJ2-1	once	15	TRBD2
CASSLGGPNYGYTF	TGTGCCAGCAGTTTAGGAGGACCGAACTATGGCTACACCTTC	TRBV28	TRBJ1-2	few	14	NA
CASSSDREPQHF	TGTGCCAGCTCGTCGGACAGAGAGCCCCAGCATTTT	TRBV18	TRBJ1-5	NA	12	NA
CASSAALRGYGEQYF	TGTGCCAGCAGTGCCGCACTCAGGGGGTATGGCGAGCAGTACTTC	TRBV2	TRBJ2-7	NA	15	TRBD1
CASSIGLAGGPYTQYF	TGTGCCAGTAGTATAGGGCTAGCGGGAGGGCCGTATACGCAGTATTTT	TRBV19	TRBJ2-3	NA	16	TRBD2
CATLAGHNEQFF	TGTGCCACCCTAGCGGGACACAATGAGCAGTTCTTC	TRBV6-5	TRBJ2-1	NA	12	TRBD2
CASSSQPPGNSNEQFF	TGTGCCAGCAGCAGTCAACCTCCGGGGAACTCGAATGAGCAGTTCTTC	TRBV7-3	TRBJ2-1	NA	16	NA
CASSNRSRYNEQFF	TGTGCCAGCAGCAACAGGTCCAGGTACAATGAGCAGTTCTTC	TRBV4-2	TRBJ2-1	NA	14	NA
CSVVFSGRGTDTQYF	TGCAGCGTAGTTTTTAGCGGGAGGGGTACAGATACGCAGTATTTT	TRBV29-1	TRBJ2-3	NA	15	TRBD2
CASSLASPGNIQYF	TGCGCCAGCAGCTTGGCCTCACCGGGGAACATTCAGTACTTC	TRBV5-1	TRBJ2-4	NA	14	NA
CASRAGTGGRGYTF	TGTGCCAGCAGGGCCGGGACAGGGGGCCGTGGCTACACCTTC	TRBV6-5	TRBJ1-2	NA	14	TRBD1
CATSTGGMNTEAFF	TGTGCCACCAGCACCGGAGGGATGAACACTGAAGCTTTCTTT	TRBV15	TRBJ1-1	NA	14	NA
CASLGGLGNTIYF	TGTGCCAGTCTGGGGGGACTAGGAAACACCATATATTTT	TRBV28	TRBJ1-3	NA	13	NA
CASSEVEPGVILNGNQPQHF	TGTGCCAGCAGCGAAGTTGAGCCAGGGGTAATCCTAAATGGCAATCAGCCCCAGCATTTT	TRBV21-1	TRBJ1-5	NA	20	NA
CASSVVDSKGDEQFF	TGTGCCAGCAGCGTAGTGGATAGCAAGGGGGATGAGCAGTTCTTC	TRBV9	TRBJ2-1	NA	15	NA
CASRPRNGYTF	TGTGCCAGCAGGCCGAGGAATGGCTACACCTTC	TRBV6-5	TRBJ1-2	NA	11	NA
CASSQEPTGGNSPLHF	TGTGCCAGCAGCCAAGAACCGACAGGGGGGAATTCACCCCTCCACTTT	TRBV4-2	TRBJ1-6	NA	16	TRBD1
CASTGGLAGPLGNEQFF	TGCGCCAGCACCGGAGGGCTAGCGGGCCCCCTGGGGAATGAGCAGTTCTTC	TRBV5-1	TRBJ2-1	NA	17	TRBD2
CASSVRGPPEAFF	TGCGCCAGCAGTGTTAGGGGGCCACCTGAAGCTTTCTTT	TRBV10-2	TRBJ1-1	NA	13	TRBD1
CASSYTRDRGETQYF	TGTGCCAGCAGTTACACCCGGGACAGGGGCGAGACCCAGTACTTC	TRBV6-5	TRBJ2-5	few	15	TRBD1
CASSWTGGSYEQYF	TGTGCCAGCAGTTGGACAGGGGGGAGCTACGAGCAGTACTTC	TRBV11-1	TRBJ2-7	NA	14	TRBD1
CASSDSLARGKNIQYF	TGTGCCAGCAGTGATTCCCTAGCGAGGGGCAAAAACATTCAGTACTTC	TRBV6-1	TRBJ2-4	NA	16	NA
CASSGAGGRTYNEQFF	TGTGCCAGCAGCGGGGCGGGCGGGAGGACCTACAATGAGCAGTTCTTC	TRBV7-6	TRBJ2-1	NA	16	TRBD2
CASSPGLPGEKLFF	TGTGCCAGCAGCCCGGGACTCCCCGGAGAAAAACTGTTTTTT	TRBV3-1/TRBV3-2	TRBJ1-4	few	14	NA
CASSVEGTSGYNEQFF	TGTGCCAGCAGCGTAGAGGGGACTAGCGGATACAATGAGCAGTTCTTC	TRBV9	TRBJ2-1	NA	16	TRBD2
CSVAVSAYEQYF	TGCAGCGTTGCGGTCTCCGCTTACGAGCAGTACTTC	TRBV29-1	TRBJ2-7	NA	12	NA
CASSPGTGGANYGYTF	TGTGCCAGCAGTCCCGGGACAGGGGGCGCTAACTATGGCTACACCTTC	TRBV28	TRBJ1-2	NA	16	TRBD1
CASSTDRAREKLFF	TGTGCCAGTAGTACGGACAGGGCCCGGGAAAAACTGTTTTTT	TRBV19	TRBJ1-4	NA	14	TRBD1
CASNSRGGRGNEQFF	TGTGCCAGTAATTCTAGGGGGGGAAGGGGCAATGAGCAGTTCTTC	TRBV19	TRBJ2-1	NA	15	NA
CASSLGGTGSSPLHF	TGTGCCAGCAGCTTAGGAGGGACAGGGAGTTCACCCCTCCACTTT	TRBV7-3	TRBJ1-6	NA	15	TRBD1
CAISPAGADTQYF	TGTGCCATCAGCCCCGCGGGGGCAGATACGCAGTATTTT	TRBV10-3	TRBJ2-3	NA	13	TRBD2
CASRDEDFTGGTAFF	TGTGCCAGCAGGGACGAAGATTTTACAGGGGGCACCGCTTTCTTT	TRBV9	TRBJ1-1	NA	15	TRBD1